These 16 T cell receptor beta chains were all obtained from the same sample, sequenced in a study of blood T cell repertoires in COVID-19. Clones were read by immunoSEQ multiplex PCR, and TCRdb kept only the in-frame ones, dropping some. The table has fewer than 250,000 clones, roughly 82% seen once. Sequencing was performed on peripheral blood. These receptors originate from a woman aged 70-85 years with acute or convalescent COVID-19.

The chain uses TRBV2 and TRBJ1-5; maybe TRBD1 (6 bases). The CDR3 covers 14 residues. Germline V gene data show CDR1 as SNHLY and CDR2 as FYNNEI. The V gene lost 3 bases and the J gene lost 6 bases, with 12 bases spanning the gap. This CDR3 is CASSDRGIVQPQHF. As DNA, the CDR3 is TGTGCCAGCAGTGACAGGGGAATAGTTCAGCCCCAGCATTTT. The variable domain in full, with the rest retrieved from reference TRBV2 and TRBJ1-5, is EPEVTQTPSHQVTQMGQEVILRCVPISNHLYFYWYRQILGQKVEFLVSFYNNEISEKSEIFDDQFSVERPDGSNFTLKIRSTKLEDSAMYFCASSDRGIVQPQHFGDGTRLSIL.

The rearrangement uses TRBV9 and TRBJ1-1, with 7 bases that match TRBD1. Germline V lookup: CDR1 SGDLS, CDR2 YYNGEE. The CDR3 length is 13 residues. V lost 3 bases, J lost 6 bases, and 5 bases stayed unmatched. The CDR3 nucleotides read TGTGCCAGCAGCGCTTATGACAGGGCTGAAGCTTTCTTT. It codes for CASSAYDRAEAFF.

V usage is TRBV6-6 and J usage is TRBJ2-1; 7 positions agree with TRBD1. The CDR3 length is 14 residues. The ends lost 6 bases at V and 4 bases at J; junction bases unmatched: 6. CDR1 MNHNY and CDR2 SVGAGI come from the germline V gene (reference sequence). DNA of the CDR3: TGTGCCAGCAGCCACAGGGGCGATTACAATGAGCAGTTCTTC. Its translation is CASSHRGDYNEQFF.

CDR3 region: CASSLDTNSGNTIYF. For the CDR3, the DNA is TGTGCCAGCAGCTTAGACACCAACTCTGGAAACACCATATATTTT. The chain links TRBV7-9 to TRBJ1-3, with D hard to call. V lost 1 base and J 0 bases, leaving 7 bases between the germline ends. Germline V gene sequence: CDR1 SEHNR, CDR2 FQNEAQ (reference sequence). This CDR3 region has 15 residues.

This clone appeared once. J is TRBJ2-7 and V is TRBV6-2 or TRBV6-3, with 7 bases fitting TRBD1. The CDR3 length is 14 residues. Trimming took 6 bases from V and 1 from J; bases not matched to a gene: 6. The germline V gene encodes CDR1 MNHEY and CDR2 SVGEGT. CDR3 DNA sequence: TGTGCCAGCAGCGGACAGGTCCCATCCTACGAGCAGTACTTC. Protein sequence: CASSGQVPSYEQYF.

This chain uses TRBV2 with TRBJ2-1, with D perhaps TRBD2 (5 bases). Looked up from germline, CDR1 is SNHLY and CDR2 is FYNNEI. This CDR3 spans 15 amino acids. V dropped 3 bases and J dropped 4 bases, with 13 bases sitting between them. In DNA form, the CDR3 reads TGTGCCAGCAGTGATGGCCTAGCAGTGTACAATGAGCAGTTCTTC. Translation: CASSDGLAVYNEQFF.

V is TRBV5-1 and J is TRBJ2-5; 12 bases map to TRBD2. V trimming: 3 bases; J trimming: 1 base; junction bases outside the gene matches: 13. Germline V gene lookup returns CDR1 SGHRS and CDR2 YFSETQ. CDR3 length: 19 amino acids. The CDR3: CASSSPGPSGGAGQETQYF. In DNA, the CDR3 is TGCGCCAGCAGCTCACCCGGGCCTAGCGGGGGGGCCGGCCAAGAGACCCAGTACTTC.

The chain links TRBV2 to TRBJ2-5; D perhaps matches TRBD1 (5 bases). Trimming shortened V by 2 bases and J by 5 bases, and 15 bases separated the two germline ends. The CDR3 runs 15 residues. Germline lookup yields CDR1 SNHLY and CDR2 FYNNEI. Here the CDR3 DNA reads TGTGCCAGCAGTGAAAGGGGTAGGGCGTGGGAGACCCAGTACTTC. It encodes CASSERGRAWETQYF.

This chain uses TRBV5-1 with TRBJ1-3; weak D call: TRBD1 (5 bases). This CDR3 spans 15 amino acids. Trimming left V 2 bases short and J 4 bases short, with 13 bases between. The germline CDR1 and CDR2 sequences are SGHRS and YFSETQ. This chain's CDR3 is CASSFQGVGGNTIYF. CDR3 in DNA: TGCGCCAGCAGCTTTCAGGGCGTTGGAGGAAACACCATATATTTT.

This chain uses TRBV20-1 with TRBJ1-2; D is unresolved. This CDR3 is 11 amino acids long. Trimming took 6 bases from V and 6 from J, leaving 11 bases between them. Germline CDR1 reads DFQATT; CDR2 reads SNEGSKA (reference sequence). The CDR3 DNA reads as TGCAGTGCCTGGAACGGGAATGGCTACACCTTC. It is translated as CSAWNGNGYTF.

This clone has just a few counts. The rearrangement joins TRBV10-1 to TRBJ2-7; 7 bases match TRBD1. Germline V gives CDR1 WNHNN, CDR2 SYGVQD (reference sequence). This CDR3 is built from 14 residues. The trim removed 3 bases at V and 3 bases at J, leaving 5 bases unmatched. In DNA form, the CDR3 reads TGCGCCAGCAGTGAAGGGGCAGGGGGCTACGAGCAGTACTTC. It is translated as CASSEGAGGYEQYF.

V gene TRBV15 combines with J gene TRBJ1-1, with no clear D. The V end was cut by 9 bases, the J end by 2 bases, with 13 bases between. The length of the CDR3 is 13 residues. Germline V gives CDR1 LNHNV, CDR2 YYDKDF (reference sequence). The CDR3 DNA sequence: TGTGCCACTTCCGGGAGGCCTAACACTGAAGCTTTCTTT. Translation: CATSGRPNTEAFF.

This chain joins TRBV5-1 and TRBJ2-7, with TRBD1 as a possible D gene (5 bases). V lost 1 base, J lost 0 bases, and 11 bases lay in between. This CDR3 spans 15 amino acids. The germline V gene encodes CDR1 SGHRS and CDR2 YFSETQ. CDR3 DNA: TGCGCCAGCAGCTTGCCCGACAGCCTCTCCTACGAGCAGTACTTC. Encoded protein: CASSLPDSLSYEQYF. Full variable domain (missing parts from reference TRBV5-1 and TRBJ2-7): KAGVTQTPRYLIKTRGQQVTLSCSPISGHRSVSWYQQTPGQGLQFLFEYFSETQRNKGNFPGRFSGRQFSNSRSEMNVSTLELGDSALYLCASSLPDSLSYEQYFGPGTRLTVT.

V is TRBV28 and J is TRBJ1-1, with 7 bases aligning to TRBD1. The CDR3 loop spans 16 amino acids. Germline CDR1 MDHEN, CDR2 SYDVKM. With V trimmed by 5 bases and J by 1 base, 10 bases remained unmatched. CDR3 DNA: TGTGCCAGCAGTATGATGCAGGGGGGAGGGAACACTGAAGCTTTCTTT. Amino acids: CASSMMQGGGNTEAFF.

CDR3 sequence: CSAEEVETQYF. CDR3 sequence (DNA): TGCAGTGCTGAAGAGGTCGAGACCCAGTACTTC. The chain has TRBV20-1 and TRBJ2-5, with unresolved D. V dropped 5 bases and J dropped 5 bases, with 9 bases sitting between them. The CDR3 runs 11 residues. Germline CDR1 is DFQATT and CDR2 is SNEGSKA (reference sequence).

CDR3 sequence: CASSNYGRGRGYTF. CDR3 nucleotides: TGTGCCAGCAGCAATTACGGCAGGGGGAGGGGCTACACCTTC. J is TRBJ1-2 and V is TRBV7-2; 7 nucleotides line up with TRBD1. Looked up from germline, CDR1 is SGHTA and CDR2 is FQGNSA. The length of the CDR3 is 14 residues. The V gene end was trimmed by 5 bases and the J gene end by 8 bases; junction bases not matched to a gene: 11.